One sample yielded the 22 T cell receptor beta chains listed below, sequenced in a study of post-analysis software for immune sequencing data. Findings and caveats of the study: Roughly 5 TRBV segments, TRBV5-6, TRBV5-1 and TRBV20-1 among them, were found more frequent in patients than controls.

These receptors have no identified antigens. Each TCR beta cDNA library carried unique molecular identifiers. TCRdb processed the PCR reads anew with MiXCR; each CDR3 protein has one entry. The sample consists of 700,000 to 800,000 distinct CDR3 sequences, 30% of them appearing once. The sample was blood. These receptors all come from a girl between 5 and 17 years old with multiple sclerosis.

The sample holds many counts of this clonotype. The chain has TRBV7-7 and TRBJ2-5, with 8 bases identical to TRBD2. The V and J ends lost 1 base and 4 bases, in that order; junction bases with no gene match: 2. The length of the CDR3 is 14 residues. Germline V gene data show CDR1 as SSHAT and CDR2 as FNYEAQ (reference sequence). The CDR3 DNA reads TGTGCCAGCAGCTTAGGGAGCGGGAGAGAGACCCAGTACTTC. The encoded protein is CASSLGSGRETQYF.

The chain combines TRBV6-5 with TRBJ2-7; D may be TRBD1 (6 bases). CDR1 MNHEY and CDR2 SVGAGI come from the germline V gene. The ends were cut back, 5 bases at V and 3 bases at J, with 17 bases in the middle. The CDR3 has 15 residues. The CDR3 reads CASSNIRGKGYEQYF. The DNA for the CDR3 is TGTGCCAGCAGTAACATCAGGGGTAAGGGCTACGAGCAGTACTTC.

This clonotype was detected only a few times. The rearrangement uses TRBV14 and TRBJ2-3; D is ambiguous. This CDR3 has 15 amino acids. The V and J ends lost 2 bases and 1 base respectively, with 10 bases between them. CDR1 is SGHDN and CDR2 is FVKESK in the germline V gene. The CDR3: CASSQRTPGTDTQYF. CDR3 bases: TGTGCCAGCAGCCAACGTACCCCAGGCACAGATACGCAGTATTTT.

This clonotype has just a few counts. The chain has TRBV7-9 and TRBJ2-5; TRBD2 matches 8 bases. There are 15 residues in the CDR3. J was trimmed by 4 bases and V by 5 bases; bases with no gene match: 9. Germline V lookup: CDR1 SEHNR, CDR2 FQNEAQ (reference sequence). CDR3: CASSDRGAGVETQYF. CDR3 nucleotides: TGTGCCAGCAGCGATCGTGGAGCGGGGGTAGAGACCCAGTACTTC.

This clonotype has at least ten counts. This sequence joins TRBV7-9 and TRBJ2-1; D not certain. Trimming left V 5 bases short and J 6 bases short, with 11 bases between. CDR1 and CDR2 (germline): SEHNR, FQNEAQ (reference sequence). The CDR3 is made up of 13 amino acids. CDR3 nucleotide sequence: TGTGCCAGCAGCATAGGCCGTGGCAATGAGCAGTTCTTC. Its translation is CASSIGRGNEQFF.

This chain joins TRBV9 and TRBJ2-5; D is perhaps TRBD2 (6 bases). The germline V and J ends were trimmed by 9 bases and 12 bases, with 9 bases remaining between them. This CDR3 region has 8 residues. Germline loops: CDR1 SGDLS, CDR2 YYNGEE. DNA for the CDR3: TGTGCCACGGGCGGGGAGTACTTC. It codes for CATGGEYF.

This clonotype was found a few times. At one end the junction does not follow the germline gene, possibly because of a read error. This chain joins TRBV3-1 and TRBJ2-7; D remains ambiguous. The CDR3 consists of 17 residues. Germline assignment: CDR1 LGHDT and CDR2 YNNKEL (reference sequence). This CDR3 is CASSQVPILDPPYAQYF. The CDR3 bases are TGTGCCAGCAGCCAAGTGCCCATATTGGACCCCCCCTACGCGCAGTACTTC.

A few counts support this clonotype. This chain connects TRBV20-1 to TRBJ2-1; 9 nucleotides line up with TRBD2. This CDR3 spans 15 amino acids. Germline V gene sequence: CDR1 DFQATT, CDR2 SNEGSKA (reference sequence). V shed 5 bases and J 7 bases; nucleotides not matched to a gene: 12. CDR3 DNA sequence: TGCAGTGCTGTTGGAGGCGGGAGGGCCCCGAATGAGCAGTTCTTC. Amino acid sequence: CSAVGGGRAPNEQFF.

The chain is built from TRBV3-1 and TRBJ2-5; 8 nucleotides line up with TRBD1. The DNA end lines up better with TRBJ2-7; the J call may be wrong. CDR3 length: 13 residues. Looked up from germline, CDR1 is LGHDT and CDR2 is YNNKEL (reference sequence). The CDR3 loop reads CASSQGRGREQYF. The DNA for the CDR3 is TGTGCCAGCAGCCAGGGCAGGGGGCGCGAGCAGTACTTC.

This CDR3 is CSARGQKSTAGRYEQFF. The CDR3 DNA is TGCAGTGCTAGAGGGCAGAAATCGACGGCGGGCAGGTATGAGCAGTTCTTC. This chain links TRBV20-1 with TRBJ2-1, with D perhaps TRBD2 (5 bases). The CDR3 runs to 17 residues. Trimming removed 1 base at V and 8 bases at J, with 24 bases between. Germline V CDR1 and CDR2: DFQATT, SNEGSKA (reference sequence).

The chain employs TRBV4-3 and TRBJ2-3; 12 nucleotides match TRBD2. The CDR3 consists of 16 residues. Losses at the gene ends were 3 bases for V and 3 bases for J; bases not matched to a gene: 4. The germline CDR1 and CDR2 sequences are LGHNA and YSLEER. The CDR3 loop is CASSQTSGSPTDTQYF. The CDR3 region has the DNA TGCGCCAGCAGCCAGACTAGCGGGAGTCCGACAGATACGCAGTATTTT.

A few counts support this clonotype. This chain uses TRBV24-1 with TRBJ2-3; the match to TRBD1 covers 7 bases. Losses at the gene ends were 10 bases for V and 5 bases for J; bases not matched to a gene: 8. Germline values: CDR1 KGHDR, CDR2 SFDVKD. The CDR3 totals 13 residues. CDR3 bases: TGTGCCACGGACAGGAGAGTCGGAGATACGCAGTATTTT. Translation gives CATDRRVGDTQYF.

This clonotype was counted a few times. The chain has TRBV5-5 and TRBJ1-1; 8 positions match TRBD1. V was clipped by 4 bases and J by 3 bases; unmatched bases: 2. Germline assignment: CDR1 SGHKS and CDR2 YYEKEE (reference sequence). The CDR3 has 13 amino acids. CDR3 sequence reads: CASSGQGHTEAFF. In nucleotides, the CDR3 is TGTGCCAGCAGCGGACAGGGACACACTGAAGCTTTCTTT.

This rearrangement joins TRBV20-1 to TRBJ1-2; D perhaps matches TRBD1 (6 bases). The V gene's germline CDR1 is DFQATT and CDR2 SNEGSKA (reference sequence). Trimming removed 8 bases from V and 6 bases from J, with 10 bases in between. The CDR3 has 10 residues. The CDR3 DNA sequence: TGCAGTCCGTACAGGGATGGCTACACCTTC. Translating it yields CSPYRDGYTF.

J is TRBJ2-3 and V is TRBV9; D perhaps matches TRBD2 (6 bases). With 3 bases removed from V and 3 bases from J, the gap between germline ends came to 14 bases. Germline CDR1 and CDR2: SGDLS and YYNGEE. This CDR3 comprises 15 residues. CDR3 in amino acids: CASSDRVGGTDTQYF. In DNA form, the CDR3 reads TGTGCCAGCAGCGACCGAGTGGGAGGAACAGATACGCAGTATTTT. The full variable domain, completed using reference TRBV9 and TRBJ2-3, is DSGVTQTPKHLITATGQRVTLRCSPRSGDLSVYWYQQSLDQGLQFLIQYYNGEERAKGNILERFSAQQFPDLHSELNLSSLELGDSALYFCASSDRVGGTDTQYFGPGTRLTVL.

With respect to this clonotype: Just one base apart from a much larger clone, this may be a read error. This chain connects TRBV29-1 to TRBJ2-5; 9 nucleotides line up with TRBD2. Per the germline V gene, CDR1 is SQVTM and CDR2 is ANQGSEA. CDR3 length: 15 amino acids. J was trimmed by 11 bases and V by 1 base; bases with no gene match: 14. CDR3 in DNA: TGCAGCGTTGAAGGGTCGGAGCGGGGGGCGGATGAGCAGTACTTC. It specifies CSVEGSERGADEQYF.

There are a few counts of this clonotype. The V and J genes are TRBV9 and TRBJ1-2; D is ambiguous. V was pared by 2 bases and J by 4 bases, with 9 bases between. The CDR3 consists of 13 residues. In germline, CDR1 is SGDLS, CDR2 YYNGEE. The CDR3 reads CASSVSPGYGYTF. In nucleotides, the CDR3 is TGTGCCAGCAGCGTCAGCCCCGGCTATGGCTACACCTTC.

This clonotype appeared many times. The chain joins TRBV7-2 to TRBJ2-3; D possibly corresponds to TRBD1 (5 bases). Trimming took 0 bases from V and 1 from J, leaving 8 bases between them. In germline, CDR1 is SGHTA, CDR2 FQGNSA. The CDR3 covers 15 residues. CDR3 residues: CASSLAGVGTDTQYF. Written as DNA, the CDR3 is TGTGCCAGCAGCTTAGCAGGGGTCGGCACAGATACGCAGTATTTT.

The J gene is TRBJ2-1, the V gene TRBV7-9; no clear D. Near its end, the DNA agrees better with TRBJ2-7, so the J call may be wrong. This CDR3 has 16 amino acids. Germline CDR1 is SEHNR and CDR2 is FQNEAQ (reference sequence). The CDR3 sequence is CASSLARAFSYNEQYF. In nucleotides, the CDR3 is TGTGCCAGCAGCTTAGCGCGCGCTTTCTCCTACAATGAGCAGTACTTC.

The rearrangement links TRBV20-1 to TRBJ2-7; tentatively, D is TRBD1 (5 bases). V was clipped by 5 bases and J by 3 bases, with 14 bases between them. Germline lookup yields CDR1 DFQATT and CDR2 SNEGSKA (reference sequence). The CDR3 loop spans 13 amino acids. In DNA form, the CDR3 reads TGCAGTGCTGGCCAGGGATCTTACTACGAGCAGTACTTC. Translated: CSAGQGSYYEQYF.

The V and J genes are TRBV28 and TRBJ1-2; no clear D. The CDR3 runs 13 residues. The germline CDR1 and CDR2 sequences are MDHEN and SYDVKM. V lost 3 bases to trimming and J lost 13 bases, with 18 bases between them. The CDR3 nucleotides read TGTGCCAGCAGTTTCTCAGGATCCAGGCCACTCACCTTC. Residues: CASSFSGSRPLTF.

This clonotype appeared a few times. The chain links TRBV11-2 to TRBJ2-1, with unresolved D. Trimming left V 2 bases short and J 3 bases short, with 11 bases between. The germline V gene has CDR1 SGHAT and CDR2 FQNNGV. The CDR3 is made up of 15 amino acids. CDR3 coding DNA: TGTGCCAGCAGCTTATCACCGGAAAACTACAATGAGCAGTTCTTC. Translating it yields CASSLSPENYNEQFF.